This T cell receptor (beta chain) was sequenced during a study of shared clonotypes between healthy human individuals. The assay was immunoSEQ multiplex PCR, and TCRdb's table has in-frame clones only and misses some. The sample shows hundreds of thousands of clones, approximately 80% of them seen only once. V lost 4 bases to trimming and J lost 7 bases; unmatched junction nucleotides: 13. Germline V lookup: CDR1 MGHRA, CDR2 YSYEKL. The CDR3 is made up of 16 amino acids. This clone was counted only a few times. Sequenced: PBMCs. The rearrangement uses TRBV4-1 and TRBJ2-5; 9 positions agree with TRBD2. The TCR was taken from a woman in her 40s in good health. Some clones in this sample may be carry-over from other donors' samples. In nucleotides, the CDR3 is TGCGCCAGCAGCCTATCCCTGACTAGCGGCCAGGCGACCCAGTACTTC. It specifies CASSLSLTSGQATQYF.